The rows below give T cell receptor beta chains drawn from one sample of a study of T cell responses to AZD1222 COVID-19 vaccine. Only in-frame clones appear in the TCRdb table, and some are missing; sequencing was by immunoSEQ multiplex PCR. The table lists fewer than 200,000 clones, around 94% of them singletons. Sample: peripheral blood, taken on day 0 of AZD1222 vaccination. These receptors were taken from an adult in good health. Both conserved end residues are part of each CDR3. The D gene is left open where the match is weak. Size values are once, few and many counts, or a class for expanded clones, and some rows have none.

abundance	j_gene	d_gene	v_gene	len	CDR3nt	CDR3aa
NA	TRBJ1-1	NA	TRBV10-1	12	TGCGCCAGCAGTGAGAGACAGACTGAAGCTTTCTTT	CASSERQTEAFF
NA	TRBJ1-1	NA	TRBV14	12	TGTGCCAGCAGCCAAGTAGGAAGCCGGGCTTTCTTT	CASSQVGSRAFF
NA	TRBJ2-3	NA	TRBV28	14	TGTGCCAGCAGTTTGAGCGGAGAGGCGGATACGCAGTATTTT	CASSLSGEADTQYF
NA	TRBJ2-2	TRBD2	TRBV18	15	TGTGCCAGCTCACCGGGGACTAGTAAAGTCGGGGAGCTGTTTTTT	CASSPGTSKVGELFF
NA	TRBJ2-2	TRBD2	TRBV5-4	19	TGTGCCAGCAGCCGACCGGGACTAGCGGGAGGATCGAACACCGGGGAGCTGTTTTTT	CASSRPGLAGGSNTGELFF
NA	TRBJ2-1	NA	TRBV5-1	15	TGCGCCAGCAGGGTCGAGGGCTGGGCGTTCAATGAGCAGTTCTTC	CASRVEGWAFNEQFF
NA	TRBJ1-2	NA	TRBV9	14	TGTGCCAGCAGCAACCGGGACAAATCGGGTGGCTACACCTTC	CASSNRDKSGGYTF
NA	TRBJ2-1	TRBD2	TRBV9	13	TGTGCCAGCAGCGGTACGGGGGGGAATGAGCAGTTCTTC	CASSGTGGNEQFF
NA	TRBJ2-3	TRBD1	TRBV18	16	TGTGCCAGCTCACCAAAGACAGGGACCCTCACAGATACGCAGTATTTT	CASSPKTGTLTDTQYF
once	TRBJ2-1	TRBD2	TRBV6-4	15	TGTGCCAGCCGCGGACTAGCGGGGAATTACAATGAGCAGTTCTTC	CASRGLAGNYNEQFF
NA	TRBJ1-1	NA	TRBV10-1	13	TGCGCCAGCAGCGAGGCTCTGAACACTGAAGCTTTCTTT	CASSEALNTEAFF
NA	TRBJ1-4	NA	TRBV2	14	TGTGCCAGCAGTGACTATGATGCCTTGGGAAAACTGTTTTTT	CASSDYDALGKLFF
NA	TRBJ1-5	NA	TRBV4-2	16	TGTGCCAGCAGCCACACGGGAAGTGGGAGCAATCAGCCCCAGCATTTT	CASSHTGSGSNQPQHF
NA	TRBJ2-3	TRBD2	TRBV4-1	18	TGCGCCAGCAGCCCCCGGACTAGCGGGGGGGCCGCTCTATATACGCAGTATTTT	CASSPRTSGGAALYTQYF
once	TRBJ2-3	TRBD2	TRBV2	14	TGTGCCAGCAGTTCGACTAGCGGATCAGATACGCAGTATTTT	CASSSTSGSDTQYF
NA	TRBJ1-4	TRBD1	TRBV28	13	TGTGCCAGCCGGGACAGAGGATATGAAAAACTGTTTTTT	CASRDRGYEKLFF
NA	TRBJ2-1	NA	TRBV28	15	TGTGCCAGCAGTTTTAGTGGCAGGGTAAACAATGAGCAGTTCTTC	CASSFSGRVNNEQFF
NA	TRBJ2-1	TRBD1	TRBV7-2	14	TGTGCCAGCACTAGGGGGACAGGGGACAATGAGCAGTTCTTC	CASTRGTGDNEQFF
NA	TRBJ1-5	TRBD1	TRBV27	17	TGTGCCAGCAGTCCCCGGGGGGCAGGGGGAGTCAATCAGCCCCAGCATTTT	CASSPRGAGGVNQPQHF
NA	TRBJ1-5	NA	TRBV5-6	13	TGTGCCAGCAGCTCCCAGGGGACCCAGCCCCAGCATTTT	CASSSQGTQPQHF
NA	TRBJ1-2	TRBD1	TRBV6-5	15	TGTGCCAGCAGTCCAAGACAGGGGGCAAATTATGGCTACACCTTC	CASSPRQGANYGYTF
NA	TRBJ1-1	NA	TRBV30	12	TGTGCCTGGAGTGTTTTTGGGGCTGAAGCTTTCTTT	CAWSVFGAEAFF
NA	TRBJ1-1	NA	TRBV9	13	TGTGCCAGCAGCGTAGATCAGGGGCTTGAAGCTTTCTTT	CASSVDQGLEAFF
NA	TRBJ1-2	TRBD1	TRBV18	15	TGTGCCAGCTCACAAGAGAAGGTTCGGGACAGTAGCTACACCTTC	CASSQEKVRDSSYTF
many	TRBJ2-1	NA	TRBV7-9	15	TGTGCCAGCAGCTTAGCGCTCGGCGGGAAGACTGAGCAGTTCTTC	CASSLALGGKTEQFF
once	TRBJ1-1	NA	TRBV6-2/TRBV6-3	14	TGTGCCAGCAGTTACCCACAGAGAAATACTGAAGCTTTCTTT	CASSYPQRNTEAFF
NA	TRBJ1-5	NA	TRBV2	15	TGTGCCAGCAGTGTACGGACGGCTAGCAATCAGCCCCAGCATTTT	CASSVRTASNQPQHF
NA	TRBJ1-5	NA	TRBV6-2/TRBV6-3	14	TGTGCCAGCAGCGCAGGACAGATCAATCAGCCCCAGCATTTT	CASSAGQINQPQHF
NA	TRBJ2-1	NA	TRBV5-4	14	TGTGCCAGCAGCCTCCGGGGCGGGGGACAAGGGCAGTTCTTC	CASSLRGGGQGQFF
NA	TRBJ2-7	TRBD2	TRBV28	13	TGTGCCAGCACCAAAGGTGCTAGCGGGAGGGCCGGTTTT	CASTKGASGRAGF
NA	TRBJ1-5	NA	TRBV6-2/TRBV6-3	16	TGTGCCAGCAGTTACGGCAGGGAGATGAGCAATCAGCCCCAGCATTTT	CASSYGREMSNQPQHF
NA	TRBJ2-5	TRBD2	TRBV7-9	16	TGTGCCAGCAGCCCTAGACTAGCGGGGGGCTGGGAGACCCAGTACTTC	CASSPRLAGGWETQYF
once	TRBJ2-7	NA	TRBV25-1	15	TGTGCCAGCAGTGGTTCCGGGACGCTCGTCTACGAGCAGTACTTC	CASSGSGTLVYEQYF
NA	TRBJ1-2	NA	TRBV5-4	12	TGTGCCAGCAGCCAGGACAGTTATGGCTACACCTTC	CASSQDSYGYTF
NA	TRBJ1-5	TRBD1	TRBV19	15	TGTGCCAGCAGACCGGGACAGTGGGACAATCAGCCCCAGCATTTT	CASRPGQWDNQPQHF
NA	TRBJ2-6	NA	TRBV3-1/TRBV3-2	17	TGTGCCAGCAGCCAAGTTATGCAGGGACCTGGGGCCAACGTCCTGACTTTC	CASSQVMQGPGANVLTF
NA	TRBJ2-3	NA	TRBV7-3	20	TGTGCCAGCAGCTTATGGGCCGATCCCGGGACTTCTAACCGCACAGATACGCAGTATTTT	CASSLWADPGTSNRTDTQYF
NA	TRBJ2-7	TRBD2	TRBV7-2	14	TGTGCCAGCAGCCCGGGGGGGACATTCTACGAGCAGTACTTC	CASSPGGTFYEQYF
NA	TRBJ1-5	NA	TRBV4-3	16	TGCGCCAGCAGCCAAGATCTTAGGGGGGGGAATCAGCCCCAGCATTTT	CASSQDLRGGNQPQHF
NA	TRBJ2-1	NA	TRBV21-1	15	TGTGCCAGCAGCAAGGGTCTAACACGCTACAATGAGCAGTTCTTC	CASSKGLTRYNEQFF
once	TRBJ1-4	NA	TRBV19	15	TGTGCCAGTAGGGCCCTTGGAGGGGCGGGAGAAAAACTGTTTTTT	CASRALGGAGEKLFF
NA	TRBJ1-2	TRBD1	TRBV5-1	14	TGCGCCAGCACCCGGACAGGGGGGGGATATGGCTACACCTTC	CASTRTGGGYGYTF
once	TRBJ1-3	NA	TRBV9	19	TGTGCCAGCAGCCCCCGCTTCCTGGCCAACCATTACTCTGGAAACACCATATATTTT	CASSPRFLANHYSGNTIYF
once	TRBJ2-2	TRBD2	TRBV7-8	17	TGTGCCAGCAGCCCTAAGATACTAGCGGGAAACACCGGGGAGCTGTTTTTT	CASSPKILAGNTGELFF
NA	TRBJ2-2	TRBD2	TRBV5-8	16	TGTGCCATCCTCCCCCCAGCGGGATTTAACACCGGGGAGCTGTTTTTT	CAILPPAGFNTGELFF
once	TRBJ1-2	NA	TRBV2	13	TGTGCCAGCAGTGAATCCACACGCTATGGCTACACCTTC	CASSESTRYGYTF
NA	TRBJ2-1	TRBD2	TRBV19	16	TGTGCCAGTAGTACGAAGGCGGGAGGGCCTAAAGATGAGCAGTTCTTC	CASSTKAGGPKDEQFF